This is a list of T cell receptor beta chains from one sample in a study of identical twins' blood T cells. TCRdb reprocessed the 5' RACE reads with MiXCR, giving one entry per CDR3 protein. The sample includes 350,000 to 450,000 distinct CDR3 sequences, roughly 31% of them seen just once. The material sequenced was PBMCs. These receptors were taken from a woman aged 18-55 years in good health. Each CDR3 is given with its conserved first and last residue. D genes are given only for firm matches. A row's size may be missing; if present it is once, few, many or a size class.

d_call: NA
clone_size: few
v_call: TRBV3-1
j_call: TRBJ1-1
cdr3_aa: CASSHLSGGEAFF
cdr3_nt: TGTGCCAGCAGCCACCTTTCTGGCGGTGAAGCTTTCTTT

d_call: TRBD2
clone_size: NA
v_call: TRBV5-4
j_call: TRBJ2-2
cdr3_aa: CASSLGGGVNTGELFF
cdr3_nt: TGTGCCAGCAGTCTTGGCGGGGGAGTAAACACCGGGGAGCTGTTTTTT

d_call: NA
clone_size: NA
v_call: TRBV30
j_call: TRBJ1-4
cdr3_aa: CAWSRGAEFGLFF
cdr3_nt: TGTGCCTGGAGCCGGGGGGCGGAATTTGGACTGTTTTTT

d_call: NA
clone_size: few
v_call: TRBV29-1
j_call: TRBJ2-1
cdr3_aa: CSVAQGWGSNEQFF
cdr3_nt: TGCAGCGTTGCCCAGGGTTGGGGATCAAATGAGCAGTTCTTC

d_call: NA
clone_size: NA
v_call: TRBV5-1
j_call: TRBJ1-1
cdr3_aa: CASSDPEPPWEYRAEAFF
cdr3_nt: TGCGCCAGCAGCGACCCCGAGCCCCCATGGGAGTATCGAGCTGAAGCTTTCTTT

d_call: NA
clone_size: NA
v_call: TRBV18
j_call: TRBJ1-1
cdr3_aa: CASSPQGFNTEAFF
cdr3_nt: TGTGCCAGCTCACCACAAGGGTTTAACACTGAAGCTTTCTTT

d_call: TRBD1
clone_size: NA
v_call: TRBV6-2/TRBV6-3
j_call: TRBJ1-5
cdr3_aa: CAITRDRDRPQHF
cdr3_nt: TGTGCCATAACCCGGGACAGGGATCGGCCCCAGCATTTT

d_call: TRBD1
clone_size: many
v_call: TRBV7-2
j_call: TRBJ1-4
cdr3_aa: CASSWTGTANEKLFF
cdr3_nt: TGTGCCAGCAGCTGGACCGGGACAGCTAATGAAAAACTGTTTTTT

d_call: NA
clone_size: NA
v_call: TRBV12-3/TRBV12-4
j_call: TRBJ2-3
cdr3_aa: CASSFMGTQYF
cdr3_nt: TGTGCCAGCAGTTTTATGGGCACGCAGTATTTT

d_call: TRBD2
clone_size: NA
v_call: TRBV19
j_call: TRBJ2-7
cdr3_aa: CASKGLAGASEQYF
cdr3_nt: TGTGCCAGTAAGGGACTAGCGGGAGCTTCCGAGCAGTACTTC

d_call: NA
clone_size: NA
v_call: TRBV12-3/TRBV12-4
j_call: TRBJ1-1
cdr3_aa: CASADGVATEAFF
cdr3_nt: TGTGCCAGCGCTGACGGGGTTGCCACTGAAGCTTTCTTT

d_call: NA
clone_size: few
v_call: TRBV2
j_call: TRBJ1-5
cdr3_aa: CASSGQNSNQPQHF
cdr3_nt: TGTGCCAGCAGTGGGCAGAATAGCAATCAGCCCCAGCATTTT

d_call: NA
clone_size: NA
v_call: TRBV6-6
j_call: TRBJ1-3
cdr3_aa: CASTQGNGNTIYF
cdr3_nt: TGTGCCAGTACCCAGGGGAATGGAAACACCATATATTTT

d_call: NA
clone_size: NA
v_call: TRBV28
j_call: TRBJ2-7
cdr3_aa: CASKAGIYEQYF
cdr3_nt: TGTGCCAGCAAGGCAGGGATATACGAGCAGTACTTC

d_call: TRBD1
clone_size: NA
v_call: TRBV6-2/TRBV6-3
j_call: TRBJ2-1
cdr3_aa: CATVDRGQDNEQFF
cdr3_nt: TGTGCCACTGTAGACAGGGGGCAAGATAATGAGCAGTTCTTC

d_call: NA
clone_size: many
v_call: TRBV2
j_call: TRBJ1-5
cdr3_aa: CASRGDYSNQPQHF
cdr3_nt: TGTGCCAGCAGGGGTGATTATAGCAATCAGCCCCAGCATTTT

d_call: NA
clone_size: NA
v_call: TRBV7-2
j_call: TRBJ2-7
cdr3_aa: CASSFGEISYEQYF
cdr3_nt: TGTGCCAGCAGCTTCGGGGAAATCTCCTACGAGCAGTACTTC

d_call: NA
clone_size: many
v_call: TRBV5-1
j_call: TRBJ2-1
cdr3_aa: CASSLVVANEQFF
cdr3_nt: TGCGCCAGCAGCTTGGTAGTGGCGAATGAGCAGTTCTTC

d_call: TRBD1
clone_size: few
v_call: TRBV7-2
j_call: TRBJ2-2
cdr3_aa: CASRQGRNTGELFF
cdr3_nt: TGTGCCAGCCGACAGGGTCGGAACACCGGGGAGCTGTTTTTT

d_call: NA
clone_size: NA
v_call: TRBV19
j_call: TRBJ1-2
cdr3_aa: CASSIGQFFFGYTF
cdr3_nt: TGTGCCAGTAGTATCGGACAGTTCTTCTTCGGCTACACCTTC

d_call: NA
clone_size: NA
v_call: TRBV20-1
j_call: TRBJ1-1
cdr3_aa: CSALERVGTEAFF
cdr3_nt: TGCAGTGCCTTGGAGCGGGTCGGCACTGAAGCTTTCTTT

d_call: TRBD2
clone_size: NA
v_call: TRBV6-1
j_call: TRBJ2-1
cdr3_aa: CAASRREISYNEQFF
cdr3_nt: TGTGCCGCCTCTAGGCGGGAGATCTCCTACAATGAGCAGTTCTTC

d_call: TRBD1
clone_size: NA
v_call: TRBV5-4
j_call: TRBJ1-2
cdr3_aa: CASSLSRQGQNYGYTF
cdr3_nt: TGTGCCAGCAGCTTGAGCCGACAGGGTCAGAACTATGGCTACACCTTC

d_call: TRBD1
clone_size: NA
v_call: TRBV30
j_call: TRBJ1-2
cdr3_aa: CARETGTGFTYGYTF
cdr3_nt: TGTGCCAGAGAAACCGGGACAGGGTTTACCTATGGCTACACCTTC

d_call: NA
clone_size: NA
v_call: TRBV20-1
j_call: TRBJ2-5
cdr3_aa: CSAPTGSSQTQYF
cdr3_nt: TGCAGTGCTCCGACCGGCTCAAGTCAGACCCAGTACTTC

d_call: NA
clone_size: few
v_call: TRBV12-3/TRBV12-4
j_call: TRBJ2-3
cdr3_aa: CASSLRPGTDTQYF
cdr3_nt: TGTGCCAGCAGTTTACGACCCGGCACAGATACGCAGTATTTT

d_call: TRBD1
clone_size: few
v_call: TRBV7-9
j_call: TRBJ2-1
cdr3_aa: CASSPPTGFEQFF
cdr3_nt: TGTGCCAGCAGCCCCCCGACAGGGTTTGAGCAGTTCTTC

d_call: NA
clone_size: NA
v_call: TRBV3-1
j_call: TRBJ2-1
cdr3_aa: CASSQGGVGQFF
cdr3_nt: TGTGCCAGCAGCCAAGGAGGGGTAGGGCAGTTCTTC

d_call: NA
clone_size: once
v_call: TRBV19
j_call: TRBJ1-2
cdr3_aa: CASSISGNGAHGYTF
cdr3_nt: TGTGCCAGTAGTATCTCCGGGAATGGAGCCCATGGCTACACCTTC

d_call: NA
clone_size: NA
v_call: TRBV5-6
j_call: TRBJ2-7
cdr3_aa: CASSSEGYQQYF
cdr3_nt: TGTGCCAGCAGCTCTGAGGGATATCAGCAGTACTTC

d_call: TRBD1
clone_size: few
v_call: TRBV19
j_call: TRBJ1-4
cdr3_aa: CASSTPGQGISNEKLFF
cdr3_nt: TGTGCCAGTAGTACCCCGGGACAGGGGATTTCTAATGAAAAACTGTTTTTT

d_call: TRBD2
clone_size: NA
v_call: TRBV12-3/TRBV12-4
j_call: TRBJ2-2
cdr3_aa: CASSKTSGANTGELFF
cdr3_nt: TGTGCCAGCAGTAAGACTAGCGGCGCGAACACCGGGGAGCTGTTTTTT

d_call: NA
clone_size: few
v_call: TRBV11-2
j_call: TRBJ1-2
cdr3_aa: CASSLIGGGPRDGYTF
cdr3_nt: TGTGCCAGCAGCCTCATCGGGGGGGGCCCCAGAGATGGCTACACCTTC

d_call: TRBD1
clone_size: NA
v_call: TRBV19
j_call: TRBJ1-2
cdr3_aa: CASEQGIGYGYTF
cdr3_nt: TGTGCCAGTGAACAGGGGATCGGCTATGGCTACACCTTC

d_call: NA
clone_size: NA
v_call: TRBV29-1
j_call: TRBJ2-2
cdr3_aa: CSVEGPRATGELFF
cdr3_nt: TGCAGCGTTGAAGGTCCCAGGGCCACCGGGGAGCTGTTTTTT

d_call: NA
clone_size: many
v_call: TRBV29-1
j_call: TRBJ1-1
cdr3_aa: CSVDRGWGMNTEAFF
cdr3_nt: TGCAGCGTTGACAGGGGTTGGGGTATGAACACTGAAGCTTTCTTT

d_call: NA
clone_size: NA
v_call: TRBV19
j_call: TRBJ2-3
cdr3_aa: CASSGSYTDTQYF
cdr3_nt: TGTGCCAGTAGCGGGAGCTACACAGATACGCAGTATTTT

d_call: NA
clone_size: few
v_call: TRBV18
j_call: TRBJ1-5
cdr3_aa: CASSRGAFDQPQHF
cdr3_nt: TGTGCCAGCTCACGGGGGGCCTTCGATCAGCCCCAGCATTTT

d_call: TRBD1
clone_size: NA
v_call: TRBV20-1
j_call: TRBJ1-2
cdr3_aa: CSATTGTGDGYTF
cdr3_nt: TGCAGTGCTACAACCGGGACAGGGGATGGCTACACCTTC

d_call: NA
clone_size: few
v_call: TRBV10-3
j_call: TRBJ1-1
cdr3_aa: CAISAGQGEAFF
cdr3_nt: TGTGCCATCAGTGCCGGGCAGGGTGAAGCTTTCTTT

d_call: TRBD1
clone_size: many
v_call: TRBV4-1
j_call: TRBJ1-1
cdr3_aa: CASSQPGQGLTAFF
cdr3_nt: TGCGCCAGCAGCCAGCCGGGACAGGGCTTGACCGCTTTCTTT

d_call: TRBD2
clone_size: few
v_call: TRBV7-2
j_call: TRBJ2-3
cdr3_aa: CASSLGLAGARTDTQYF
cdr3_nt: TGTGCCAGCAGCTTAGGCCTAGCGGGGGCCCGCACAGATACGCAGTATTTT